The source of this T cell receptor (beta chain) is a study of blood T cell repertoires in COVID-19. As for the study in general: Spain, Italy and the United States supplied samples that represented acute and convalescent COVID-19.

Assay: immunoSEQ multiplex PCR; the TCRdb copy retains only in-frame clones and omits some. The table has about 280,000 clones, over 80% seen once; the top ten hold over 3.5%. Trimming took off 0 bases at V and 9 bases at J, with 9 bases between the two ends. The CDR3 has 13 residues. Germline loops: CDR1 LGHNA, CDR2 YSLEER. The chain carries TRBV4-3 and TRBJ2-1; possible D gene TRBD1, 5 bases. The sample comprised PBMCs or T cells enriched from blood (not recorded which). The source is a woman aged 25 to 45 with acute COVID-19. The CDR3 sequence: CASSQEDGAEQFF. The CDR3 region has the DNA TGCGCCAGCAGCCAAGAGGATGGGGCTGAGCAGTTCTTC.